This T cell receptor (beta chain) comes out of a study of blood T cell repertoires in COVID-19. Turning to the study itself: In each case, the material was cDNA or gDNA derived from T cells, B-cell-depleted T cells, or PBMCs.

Enrolled through a virtual design, the participants were between roughly 18 and 89 years of age and came from 24 US areas. Participants were placed into cohorts based on the clinical history they reported. V lost 0 bases to trimming and J lost 8 bases, with 8 bases between them. Germline CDR1 and CDR2: LGHNA and YNFKEQ. The CDR3 spans 13 residues. Here immunoSEQ multiplex PCR was the method, and the copy in TCRdb shows in-frame clones only, minus some. The sample has about 130,000 clones, around 84% seen once. The chain employs TRBV4-2 and TRBJ2-1; no clear D. This clonotype was sampled from a middle-aged man with acute COVID-19. The sequenced sample was PBMCs or T cells enriched from blood (not recorded which). CDR3 in DNA: TGTGCCAGCAGCCAAGATCTGGAGTATGAGCAGTTCTTC. This translates into CASSQDLEYEQFF.